These 5 T cell receptor beta chains share one sample of origin, sequenced in a study of cytomegalovirus exposure and HLA in healthy donors. The PCR had 60 Vbeta and 13 Jbeta primers. Using immunoSEQ multiplex PCR, the repertoire was profiled, and TCRdb retains in-frame clones only, with some absent. The sample consists of some 100,000 clones, around 80% of them appearing once. The sample was PBMCs. Receptors originate from a woman between 45 and 60 years old in good health and CMV-seropositive.

This clone was recorded only once. The V call is TRBV9, the J call TRBJ2-5, with D possibly matching TRBD1 (6 bases). CDR1 is SGDLS, CDR2 YYNGEE, per germline. This CDR3 is built from 13 residues. V lost 3 bases, J lost 3 bases, and 9 bases lay in between. CDR3 protein: CASSAGVEETQYF. The CDR3 coding sequence is TGTGCCAGCAGCGCAGGGGTCGAAGAGACCCAGTACTTC.

This clone was found once. The chain employs TRBV2 and TRBJ2-7, with 10 bases identical to TRBD1. This CDR3 is built from 15 residues. Losses at the gene ends were 4 bases for V and 4 bases for J; bases not matched to a gene: 7. Germline assignment: CDR1 SNHLY and CDR2 FYNNEI. As DNA, the CDR3 is TGTGCCAGCAGTGTGGATGGACAGGGGGTTTACGAGCAGTACTTC. This encodes CASSVDGQGVYEQYF.

This clone appeared a single time. The chain recombines TRBV11-2 with TRBJ2-1; no clear D gene. The length of the CDR3 is 15 residues. Germline V gene lookup returns CDR1 SGHAT and CDR2 FQNNGV. The V gene lost 0 bases and the J gene lost 7 bases, with 13 bases spanning the gap. The chain's CDR3 is CASSLDYGLRNEQFF. The CDR3 DNA is TGTGCCAGCAGCTTAGATTACGGGTTACGGAATGAGCAGTTCTTC.

V gene TRBV4-1 combines with J gene TRBJ2-7, with TRBD1 identical over 7 bases. Trimming removed 1 base from V and 4 bases from J; junction bases left unmatched: 10. Looked up from germline, CDR1 is MGHRA and CDR2 is YSYEKL. CDR3 size: 16 residues. CDR3: CASSQAPGTVYYEQYF. For the CDR3, the DNA is TGCGCCAGCAGCCAAGCCCCCGGGACAGTCTATTACGAGCAGTACTTC.

Turning to this clone: A read error may account for a junction end that differs from germline. The rearrangement joins TRBV7-2 to TRBJ2-1; 11 bases are shared with TRBD2. CDR1 is SGHTA and CDR2 is FQGNSA in the germline V gene. CDR3 size: 15 residues. The CDR3 reads CASRLAGGQGNEQFF. The CDR3 DNA sequence: TGTGCCAGCAGGTTAGCGGGGGGGCAAGGGAATGAGCAGTTCTTC.